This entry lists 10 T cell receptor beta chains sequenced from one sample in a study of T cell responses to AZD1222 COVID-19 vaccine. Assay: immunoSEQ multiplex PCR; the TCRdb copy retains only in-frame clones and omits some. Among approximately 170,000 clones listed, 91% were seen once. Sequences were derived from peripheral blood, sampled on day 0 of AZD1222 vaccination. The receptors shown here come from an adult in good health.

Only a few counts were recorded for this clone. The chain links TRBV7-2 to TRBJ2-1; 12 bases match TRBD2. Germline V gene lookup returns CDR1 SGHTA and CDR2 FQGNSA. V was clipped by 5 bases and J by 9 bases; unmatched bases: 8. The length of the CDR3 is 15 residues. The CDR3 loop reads CASSRGLAGGAEQFF. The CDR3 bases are TGTGCCAGCAGCCGGGGGCTAGCGGGAGGGGCTGAGCAGTTCTTC.

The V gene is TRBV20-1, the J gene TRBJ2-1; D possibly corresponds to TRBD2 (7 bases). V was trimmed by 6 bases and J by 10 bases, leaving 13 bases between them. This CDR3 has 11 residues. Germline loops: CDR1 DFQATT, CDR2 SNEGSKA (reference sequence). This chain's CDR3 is CSAPGGREQFF. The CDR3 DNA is TGCAGTGCCCCCGGGGGGCGCGAGCAGTTCTTC.

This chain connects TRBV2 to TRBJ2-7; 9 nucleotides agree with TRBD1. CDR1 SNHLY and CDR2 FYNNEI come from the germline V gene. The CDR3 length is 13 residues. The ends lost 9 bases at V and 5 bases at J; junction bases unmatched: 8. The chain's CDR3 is CASSRDREDEQYF. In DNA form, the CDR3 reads TGTGCCAGTTCCCGGGACAGGGAGGACGAGCAGTACTTC.

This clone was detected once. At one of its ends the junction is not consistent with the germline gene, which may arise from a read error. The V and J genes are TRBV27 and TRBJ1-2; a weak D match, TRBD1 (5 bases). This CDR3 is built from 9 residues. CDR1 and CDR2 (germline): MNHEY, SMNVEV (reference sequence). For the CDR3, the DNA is TGTGCCAGCAGTTTCAAGGGACCCTTC. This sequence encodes CASSFKGPF.

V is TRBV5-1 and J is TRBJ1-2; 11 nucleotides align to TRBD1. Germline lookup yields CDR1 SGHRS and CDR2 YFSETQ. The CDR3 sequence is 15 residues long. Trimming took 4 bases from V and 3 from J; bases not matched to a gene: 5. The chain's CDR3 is CASSPRTGGYYGYTF. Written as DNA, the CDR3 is TGCGCCAGCAGCCCGCGGACAGGGGGCTACTATGGCTACACCTTC.

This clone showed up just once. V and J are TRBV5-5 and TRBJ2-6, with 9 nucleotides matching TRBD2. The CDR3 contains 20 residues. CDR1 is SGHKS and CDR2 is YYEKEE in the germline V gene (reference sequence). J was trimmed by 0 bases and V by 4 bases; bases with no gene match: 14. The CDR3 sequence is CASSPAGTSITSSGANVLTF. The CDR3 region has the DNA TGTGCCAGCAGCCCCGCCGGGACTAGCATCACGTCCTCTGGGGCCAACGTCCTGACTTTC.

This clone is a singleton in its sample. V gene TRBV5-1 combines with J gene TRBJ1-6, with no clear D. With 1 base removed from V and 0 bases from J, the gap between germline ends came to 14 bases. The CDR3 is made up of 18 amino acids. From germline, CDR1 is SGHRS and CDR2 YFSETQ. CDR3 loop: CASSLLPRIDSYNSPLHF. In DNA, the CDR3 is TGCGCCAGCAGCTTGCTCCCGCGAATCGACTCCTATAATTCACCCCTCCACTTT.

The CDR3, as DNA: TGTGCCAGCCAAAAACAGGGCCTTTCCGACAATGAGCAGTTCTTC. It yields the protein CASQKQGLSDNEQFF. The rearrangement links TRBV19 to TRBJ2-1; a possible D gene is TRBD1 (6 bases). The CDR3 is 15 residues long. Germline V gives CDR1 LNHDA, CDR2 SQIVND (reference sequence). V was clipped by 9 bases and J by 5 bases, with 20 bases between them.

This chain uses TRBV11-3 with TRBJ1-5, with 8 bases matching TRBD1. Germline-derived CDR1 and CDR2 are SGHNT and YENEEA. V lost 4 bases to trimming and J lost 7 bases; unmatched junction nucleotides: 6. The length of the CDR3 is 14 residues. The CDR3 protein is CASSSGGAGQPQHF. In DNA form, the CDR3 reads TGTGCCAGCAGCTCAGGGGGCGCGGGACAGCCCCAGCATTTT.

CDR3 sequence (DNA): TGTGCCAGCAGAGGGACAACCGCTAACTATGGCTACACCTTC. Its translation is CASRGTTANYGYTF. The gene calls are TRBV27 and TRBJ1-2, with D possibly being TRBD1 (6 bases). This CDR3 contains 14 residues. Trimming removed 6 bases from V and 0 bases from J, with 11 bases in between. Germline lookup yields CDR1 MNHEY and CDR2 SMNVEV (reference sequence).